The subject of this entry is one T cell receptor (beta chain). Its antigen remains undetermined. No per-base quality is available; no much larger clone lies one base away. The sample comes from a study of blood T cell repertoires in COVID-19 (dated by TCRdb to the early 2020s). About the full investigation: Samples from collaborators originated in the United States, Italy and Spain and spanned both the acute and convalescent phases of COVID-19. The prospective study material was composed of cDNA or gDNA derived from T cells, B-cell-depleted T cells, or PBMCs. Sample metadata almost always included a de-identified subject ID, COVID-19 status, age in years and sex. The repertoires were released in a freely available public database meant as a resource for research on the immune response to SARS-CoV-2. HLA class I and class II types, where available, came from metadata supplied by the sample provider rather than from assay-based typing. Deeply sampled blood TCRbeta repertoires from subjects exposed to, actively infected with, or recovered from COVID-19 were included in the dataset. Samples came from the ongoing ImmuneRACE study (first 160 participants) plus 1,254 subjects from 6 global collaborators.

The immunoSEQ Assay, a bias-controlled multiplex PCR, was used to amplify TCRbeta CDR3 regions from genomic DNA. The study's own analysis went as follows. Within the assay, amplification of reference gene primers was used to estimate how many nucleated cells each sample contained. To quantify the absolute abundance of each unique TCRbeta CDR3 rearrangement, sequence reads were collapsed and filtered. For each sample, productive Simpson clonality was calculated as the square root of Simpson's diversity index over productive rearrangements. TCRdb's version of the immuneACCESS table is confined to in-frame rearrangements and falls short of the full clone set. An unresolved V gene accounts for under half of the shortfall where checked; the remainder is of unknown origin. The V and J calls and clone size were taken over from that table, and D and trimming were inferred from the DNA. This sample is represented by about 200,000 clones; around nine tenths of them were singletons. The ten top clones hold 3% to 3.5% of the sample.

Including cysteine and phenylalanine, the CDR3 has 16 amino acids. Just CDR3 DNA is preserved here, 48 bases in frame from base 1. The germline V gene provides CDR1 SGHTA and CDR2 FQGTGA. The V end gives up 5 bases and the J end 1 base, leaving 2 bases in the junction not matched to a gene. General conclusions and limits of the study: Clinical and demographic metadata were provided uncurated, with the amount varying by source and participant.

Whole blood was collected in K2EDTA tubes by collaborating institutions according to the institutions' own protocols. For TCRbeta analysis, collaborators shipped samples as frozen whole blood, isolated PBMCs, or DNA extracted from either of those sample types. Sequenced input: peripheral blood. This sequence was found in a man aged 55 to 70 with acute or convalescent COVID-19. The chain uses TRBV7-3 and TRBJ2-2; TRBD2 lines up with 12 middle nucleotides. The nucleotide sequence is TGTGCCAGCAGCCCTAGCGGGGGGGTGAACACCGGGGAGCTGTTTTTT. This is translated as CASSPSGGVNTGELFF.